The entry below gives a single T cell receptor beta chain sequence along with its context. What it recognizes is unknown. This sample was taken from a study of regulatory T cells in long-lasting Graves disease. V shed 4 bases, J shed 4 bases, and the junction held 4 bases outside the gene matches. CDR1 and CDR2 from the germline V gene are KGHSH and LQKENI. CDR3 size: 14 residues. Building the TCR beta libraries relied on iRepertoire HTBI primers, and CDR3 regions underwent Arm-PCR. TCRdb independently ran MiXCR on the multiplex PCR reads; one entry per CDR3 protein. This table has hundreds of thousands of distinct CDR3 sequences, over 14% appearing once. Study-level findings and limits: Favored gene segments in persistent disease were TRBV28, TRBJ1-2 and TRBJ2-5.

Time point noted: newly diagnosed GD, antithyroid drugs for less than 3 months. Making the TCR library involved RNA that had been extracted from PBMCs. Recruitment took place at an endocrinology department in Xi'an, China. In addition, the sample was reused for a study of T cells in Graves' hyperthyroidism and ophthalmopathy. That work adds: Uncontrolled infection, other autoimmune disease, pregnancy or lactation excluded patients. Thyroid ultrasound and orbital computed tomography, with clinical symptoms and serum thyroxine and TRAb, informed diagnoses.

The sequences come from peripheral blood mononuclear cells (PBMCs), collected at new diagnosis, from a patient treated with antithyroid drugs. The clonotype comes from a woman aged 40 to 50 with Graves disease. V is TRBV18 and J is TRBJ2-7, with 10 bases identical to TRBD1. The CDR3 protein is CASSHGTGDYEQYF. In DNA form, the CDR3 reads TGTGCCAGCTCACACGGGACAGGGGATTACGAGCAGTACTTC. Filled out from reference TRBV18 and TRBJ2-7, the complete variable domain reads NAGVMQNPRHLVRRRGQEARLRCSPMKGHSHVYWYRQLPEEGLKFMVYLQKENIIDESGMPKERFSAEFPKEGPSILRIQQVVRGDSAAYFCASSHGTGDYEQYFGPGTRLTVT.